This is a list of T cell receptor beta chains from one sample in a study of molecular identifiers for immune sequencing clone quantification. TCRdb ran MiXCR on the PCR reads and lists one entry per CDR3 protein. The sample records about 40,000 distinct CDR3 sequences, about 19% being singletons. Sequences were obtained from naive CD8+ T cells from blood, with Jurkat cell RNA spiked in. The source of these receptors is a human donor in good health. Some libraries in this study had Jurkat cell RNA spiked in. Each CDR3 is given with its conserved first and last residue. Fields, in order: V gene, D gene, clone size, J gene, CDR3 protein, CDR3 DNA. D genes are given only for firm matches. The listing skips clone size in some rows; elsewhere it reads once, few, many or a size class.

>TRBV14|.|many|TRBJ2-1
CASSQVVRRDSSYNEQFF
TGTGCCAGCAGCCAAGTGGTCCGGCGGGACAGCTCCTACAATGAGCAGTTCTTC
>TRBV4-3|.|.|TRBJ2-3
CASTPEGGAGDSTDTQYF
TGCGCCAGCACTCCTGAAGGGGGGGCGGGGGACAGCACAGATACGCAGTATTTT
>TRBV12-3/TRBV12-4|.|.|TRBJ2-2
CASSPFTGELFF
TGTGCCAGCAGTCCCTTTACCGGGGAGCTGTTTTTT
>TRBV6-5|.|medium-sized|TRBJ1-5
CASSYSRGSNQPQHF
TGTGCCAGCAGTTACTCGAGGGGTAGCAATCAGCCCCAGCATTTT
>TRBV7-2|.|.|TRBJ2-2
CASSLYTNTGELFF
TGTGCCAGCAGCTTATATACGAACACCGGGGAGCTGTTTTTT
>TRBV30|TRBD1|many|TRBJ2-7
CAWSSGQGYYEQYF
TGTGCCTGGAGTTCGGGACAGGGGTACTACGAGCAGTACTTC
>TRBV7-6|.|many|TRBJ1-4
CASSSDRNNEKLFF
TGTGCCAGCAGCTCCGACAGAAATAATGAAAAACTGTTTTTT
>TRBV11-2|.|many|TRBJ2-3
CASGRGSADTQYF
TGTGCCAGCGGGCGAGGATCTGCAGATACGCAGTATTTT
>TRBV12-3/TRBV12-4|.|many|TRBJ2-7
CASSLGGHEQYF
TGTGCCAGCAGTCTGGGCGGGCACGAGCAGTACTTC
>TRBV4-2|TRBD2|many|TRBJ2-7
CASSQEGPGLAGGIYEQYF
TGTGCCAGCAGCCAAGAAGGCCCGGGACTAGCGGGAGGGATCTACGAGCAGTACTTC
>TRBV19|.|many|TRBJ2-3
CASTLSQLEDTQYF
TGTGCCAGTACACTAAGCCAGCTGGAAGATACGCAGTATTTT
>TRBV6-2/TRBV6-3|.|many|TRBJ2-2
CASSYSNPGLNTGELFF
TGTGCCAGCAGTTACTCGAATCCGGGACTTAACACCGGGGAGCTGTTTTTT
>TRBV4-2|.|many|TRBJ2-3
CASSQALGGSTDTQYF
TGTGCCAGCAGCCAAGCTCTTGGGGGGAGCACAGATACGCAGTATTTT
>TRBV6-2/TRBV6-3|.|many|TRBJ1-1
CASSYSIPSPGNTEAFF
TGTGCCAGCAGTTACTCGATCCCCTCCCCAGGGAACACTGAAGCTTTCTTT
>TRBV10-3|.|.|TRBJ1-2
CAISVFLEQEELGYTF
TGTGCCATCAGTGTTTTTCTTGAGCAGGAGGAGTTGGGCTACACCTTC
>TRBV7-6|.|many|TRBJ1-4
CASSPVGGIVGLNEKLFF
TGTGCCAGCAGCCCAGTCGGGGGGATCGTTGGACTTAATGAAAAACTGTTTTTT
>TRBV11-2|TRBD1|many|TRBJ2-7
CASSFGGTAHEQYF
TGTGCCAGCAGCTTTGGTGGGACAGCGCACGAGCAGTACTTC
>TRBV4-3|TRBD2|once|TRBJ2-7
CASSTRTSGGPYEQYF
TGCGCCAGCAGCACACGGACTAGCGGGGGTCCCTACGAGCAGTACTTC
>TRBV19|.|.|TRBJ2-1
CASSIDWGSYDEQFF
TGTGCCAGTAGTATAGATTGGGGGTCCTACGATGAGCAGTTCTTC
>TRBV29-1|.|.|TRBJ2-3
CSVELSNGDTQYF
TGCAGCGTTGAATTATCGAACGGGGATACGCAGTATTTT
>TRBV28|.|many|TRBJ2-6
CASITRGEGPGANVLTF
TGTGCCAGCATCACAAGGGGGGAGGGTCCTGGGGCCAACGTCCTGACTTTC
>TRBV11-2|.|.|TRBJ1-1
CASSLVGTGIADTEAFF
TGTGCCAGCAGCTTAGTAGGGACCGGGATAGCCGACACTGAAGCTTTCTTT
>TRBV10-3|TRBD2|many|TRBJ2-3
CAISDSGDYTDTQYF
TGTGCCATCAGTGACAGCGGGGACTACACAGATACGCAGTATTTT
>TRBV14|.|.|TRBJ1-2
CASSHVTRTEANYGYTF
TGCGCCAGCAGCCATGTCACGAGGACAGAAGCTAACTATGGCTACACCTTC
>TRBV2|TRBD1|.|TRBJ1-1
CASKEGANTEAFF
TGTGCCAGCAAAGAGGGGGCCAACACTGAAGCTTTCTTT